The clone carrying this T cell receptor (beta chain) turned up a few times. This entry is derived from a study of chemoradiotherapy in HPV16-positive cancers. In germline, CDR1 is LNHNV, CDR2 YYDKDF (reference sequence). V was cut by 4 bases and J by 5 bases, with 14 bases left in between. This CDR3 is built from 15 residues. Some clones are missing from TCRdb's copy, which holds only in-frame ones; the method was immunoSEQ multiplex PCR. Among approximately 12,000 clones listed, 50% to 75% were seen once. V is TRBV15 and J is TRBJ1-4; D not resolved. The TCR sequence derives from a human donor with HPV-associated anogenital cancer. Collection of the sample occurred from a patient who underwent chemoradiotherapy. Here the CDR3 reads CATSKERHINEKLFF. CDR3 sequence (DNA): TGTGCCACCAGCAAAGAAAGACACATCAATGAAAAACTGTTTTTT. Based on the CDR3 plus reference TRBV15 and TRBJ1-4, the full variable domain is DAMVIQNPRYQVTQFGKPVTLSCSQTLNHNVMYWYQQKSSQAPKLLFHYYDKDFNNEADTPDNFQSRRPNTSFCFLDIRSPGLGDTAMYLCATSKERHINEKLFFGSGTQLSVL.